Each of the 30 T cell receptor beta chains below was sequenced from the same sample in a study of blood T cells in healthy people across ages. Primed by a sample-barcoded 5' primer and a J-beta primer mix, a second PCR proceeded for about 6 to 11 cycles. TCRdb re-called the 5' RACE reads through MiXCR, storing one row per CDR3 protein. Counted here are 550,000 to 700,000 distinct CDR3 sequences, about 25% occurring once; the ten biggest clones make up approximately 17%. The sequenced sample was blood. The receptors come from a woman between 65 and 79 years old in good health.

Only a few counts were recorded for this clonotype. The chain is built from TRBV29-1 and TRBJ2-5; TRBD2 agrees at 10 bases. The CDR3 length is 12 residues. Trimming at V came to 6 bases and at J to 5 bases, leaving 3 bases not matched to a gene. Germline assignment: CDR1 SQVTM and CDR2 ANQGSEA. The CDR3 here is CSVGLAAETQYF. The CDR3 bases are TGCAGCGTCGGACTAGCGGCGGAGACCCAGTACTTC.

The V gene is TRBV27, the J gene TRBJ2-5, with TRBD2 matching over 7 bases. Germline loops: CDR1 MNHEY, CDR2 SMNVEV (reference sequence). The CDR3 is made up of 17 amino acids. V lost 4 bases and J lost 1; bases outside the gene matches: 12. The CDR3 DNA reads TGTGCCAGCAGTTCACGCAGAGCGGGACTGTCCCAAGAGACCCAGTACTTC. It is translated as CASSSRRAGLSQETQYF.

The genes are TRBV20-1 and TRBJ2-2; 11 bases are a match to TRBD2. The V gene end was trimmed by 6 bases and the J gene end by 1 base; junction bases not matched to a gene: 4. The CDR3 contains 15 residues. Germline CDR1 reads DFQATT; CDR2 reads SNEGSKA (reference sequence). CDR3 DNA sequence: TGCAGTGCGGGGACTAGCGGCGTGAACACCGGGGAGCTGTTTTTT. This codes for CSAGTSGVNTGELFF.

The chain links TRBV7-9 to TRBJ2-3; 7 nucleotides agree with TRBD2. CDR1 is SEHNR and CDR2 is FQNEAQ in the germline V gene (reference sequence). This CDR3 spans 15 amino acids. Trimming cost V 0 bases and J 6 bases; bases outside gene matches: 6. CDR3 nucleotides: TGTGCCAGCAGCTTAGCTGGGCGGGGGAGCGATACGCAGTATTTT. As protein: CASSLAGRGSDTQYF.

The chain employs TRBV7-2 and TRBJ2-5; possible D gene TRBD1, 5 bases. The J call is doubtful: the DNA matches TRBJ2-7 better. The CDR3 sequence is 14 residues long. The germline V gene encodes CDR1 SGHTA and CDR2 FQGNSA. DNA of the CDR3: TGTGCCAGCAGCTCCGCACGACAGTCCTACGAGCAGTACTTC. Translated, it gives CASSSARQSYEQYF.

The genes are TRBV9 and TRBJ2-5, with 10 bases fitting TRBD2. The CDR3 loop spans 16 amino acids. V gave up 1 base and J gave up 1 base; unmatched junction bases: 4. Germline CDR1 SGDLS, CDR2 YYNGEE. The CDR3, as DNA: TGTGCCAGCAGCGTACGGCTAGCGGGGGCCCAAGAGACCCAGTACTTC. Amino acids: CASSVRLAGAQETQYF.

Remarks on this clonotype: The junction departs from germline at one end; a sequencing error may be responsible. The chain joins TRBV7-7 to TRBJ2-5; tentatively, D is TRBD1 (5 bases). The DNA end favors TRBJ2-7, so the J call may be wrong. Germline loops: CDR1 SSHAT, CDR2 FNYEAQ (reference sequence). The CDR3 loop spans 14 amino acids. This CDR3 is CASSLGQGRDEQYF. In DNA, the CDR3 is TGTGCTAGCAGCTTAGGCCAGGGAAGGGACGAGCAGTACTTC.

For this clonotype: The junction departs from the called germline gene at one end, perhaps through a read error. The CDR3 sequence is CASSAQNTGELFF. In DNA form, the CDR3 reads TGCGCCAGCTCCGCCCAGAACACCGGGGAGCTGTTTTTT. The chain joins TRBV18 to TRBJ2-2; D gene ambiguous. The CDR3 sequence is 13 residues long. In germline, CDR1 is KGHSH, CDR2 LQKENI.

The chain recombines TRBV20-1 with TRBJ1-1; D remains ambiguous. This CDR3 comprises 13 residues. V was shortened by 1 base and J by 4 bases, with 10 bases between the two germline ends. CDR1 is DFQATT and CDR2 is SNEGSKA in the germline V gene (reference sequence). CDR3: CSARGGMVTEAFF. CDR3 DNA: TGCAGTGCTAGAGGGGGAATGGTCACTGAAGCTTTCTTT.

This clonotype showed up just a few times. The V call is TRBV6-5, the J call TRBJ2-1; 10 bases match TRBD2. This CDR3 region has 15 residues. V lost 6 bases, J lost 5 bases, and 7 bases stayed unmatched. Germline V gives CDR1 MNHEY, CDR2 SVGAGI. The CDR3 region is CASRGASGGNNEQFF. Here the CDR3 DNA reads TGTGCCAGCAGAGGGGCTAGCGGGGGAAACAATGAGCAGTTCTTC.

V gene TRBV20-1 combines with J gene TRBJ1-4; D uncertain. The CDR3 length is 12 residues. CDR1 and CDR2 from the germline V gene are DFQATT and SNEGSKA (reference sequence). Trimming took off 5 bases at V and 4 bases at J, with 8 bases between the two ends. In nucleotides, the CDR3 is TGCAGTGCTTCAGATTTTAATGAAAAACTGTTTTTT. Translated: CSASDFNEKLFF.

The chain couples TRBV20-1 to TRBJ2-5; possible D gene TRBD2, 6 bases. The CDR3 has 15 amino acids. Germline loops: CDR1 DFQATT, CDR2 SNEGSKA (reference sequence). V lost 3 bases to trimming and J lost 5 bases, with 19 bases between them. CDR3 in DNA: TGCAGTGCTAGGAGGCAGGGTTGGGAGGTGGAGACCCAGTACTTC. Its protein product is CSARRQGWEVETQYF.

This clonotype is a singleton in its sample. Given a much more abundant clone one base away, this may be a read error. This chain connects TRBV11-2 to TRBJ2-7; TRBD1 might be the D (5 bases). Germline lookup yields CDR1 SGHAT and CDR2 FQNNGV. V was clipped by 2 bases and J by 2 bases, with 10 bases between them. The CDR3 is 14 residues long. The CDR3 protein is CASSLSDRPYEQYF. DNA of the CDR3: TGTGCCAGCAGCTTAAGCGACAGACCCTACGAGCAGTACTTC. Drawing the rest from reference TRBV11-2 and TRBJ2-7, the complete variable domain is EAGVAQSPRYKIIEKRQSVAFWCNPISGHATLYWYQQILGQGPKLLIQFQNNGVVDDSQLPKDRFSAERLKGVDSTLKIQPAKLEDSAVYLCASSLSDRPYEQYFGPGTRLTVT.

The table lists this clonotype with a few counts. In DNA, the CDR3 is TGTGCCAGCAGCTTAACCCCCTCTGAGCCCCAGCATTTT. Translation: CASSLTPSEPQHF. This chain joins TRBV7-2 and TRBJ1-5; D is ambiguous. V shed 2 bases and J shed 8 bases, with 10 bases lying between them. The CDR3 extends over 13 amino acids. Germline CDR1 is SGHTA and CDR2 is FQGNSA.

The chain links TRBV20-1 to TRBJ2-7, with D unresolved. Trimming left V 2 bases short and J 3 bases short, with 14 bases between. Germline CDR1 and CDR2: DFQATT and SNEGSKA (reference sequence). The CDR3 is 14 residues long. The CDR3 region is CSARMVRHNYEQYF. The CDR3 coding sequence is TGCAGTGCTAGAATGGTTAGACATAACTACGAGCAGTACTTC.

This CDR3 reads CASSLAGGRIEKLFF. The DNA for the CDR3 is TGTGCCAGCAGCTTGGCAGGGGGCAGAATTGAAAAACTGTTTTTT. The rearrangement joins TRBV5-4 to TRBJ1-4; 8 nucleotides align to TRBD1. From germline, CDR1 is SGHNT and CDR2 YYREEE (reference sequence). The V segment lost 0 bases and the J segment 7 bases; nucleotides outside the gene matches: 5. The CDR3 sequence is 15 residues long.

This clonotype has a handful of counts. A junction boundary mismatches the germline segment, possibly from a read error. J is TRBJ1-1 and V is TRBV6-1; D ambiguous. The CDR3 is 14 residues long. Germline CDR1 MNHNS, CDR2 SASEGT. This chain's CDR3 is CASSEQAFSTGAFF. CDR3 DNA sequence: TGTGCCAGCAGTGAGCAGGCCTTTAGCACTGGAGCTTTCTTT.

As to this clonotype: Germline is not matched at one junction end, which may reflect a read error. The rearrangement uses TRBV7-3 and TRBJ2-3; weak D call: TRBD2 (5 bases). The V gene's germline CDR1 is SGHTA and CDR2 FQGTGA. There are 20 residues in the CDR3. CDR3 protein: CASSPIPLRTSSSSTDTQYF. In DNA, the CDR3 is TGTGCCAGCAGCCCCATACCACTTCGGACGTCTAGCAGCAGCACGGATACGCAGTATTTT.

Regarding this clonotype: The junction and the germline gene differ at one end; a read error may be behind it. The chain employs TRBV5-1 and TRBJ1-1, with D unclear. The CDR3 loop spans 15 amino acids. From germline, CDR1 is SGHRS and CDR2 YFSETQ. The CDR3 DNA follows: TGCGCCAGCAGCTTGACCCCCTCTATGAACACTGAAGCTCTCTTT. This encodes CASSLTPSMNTEALF.

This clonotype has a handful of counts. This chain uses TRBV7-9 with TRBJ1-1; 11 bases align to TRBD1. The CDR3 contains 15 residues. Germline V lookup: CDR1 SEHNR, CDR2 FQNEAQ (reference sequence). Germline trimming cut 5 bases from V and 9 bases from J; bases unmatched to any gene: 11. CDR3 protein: CASSPWDRGFPKAFF. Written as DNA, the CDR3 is TGTGCCAGCAGCCCCTGGGACAGGGGGTTCCCGAAAGCTTTCTTT.

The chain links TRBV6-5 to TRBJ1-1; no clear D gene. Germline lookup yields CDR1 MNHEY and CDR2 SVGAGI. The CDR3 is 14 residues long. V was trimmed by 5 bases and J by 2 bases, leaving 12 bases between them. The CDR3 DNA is TGTGCCAGCAGTCACGGGATGTCTAACACTGAAGCTTTCTTT. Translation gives CASSHGMSNTEAFF.

The CDR3 sequence is CASSLEAEGYYGYTF. As DNA, the CDR3 is TGCGCCAGCAGCTTGGAGGCGGAAGGATACTATGGCTACACCTTC. The chain is built from TRBV5-1 and TRBJ1-2; D gene uncertain. Trimming stripped 0 bases from V and 3 bases from J, with 12 bases between. The CDR3 has 15 residues. The germline gives CDR1 SGHRS, CDR2 YFSETQ.

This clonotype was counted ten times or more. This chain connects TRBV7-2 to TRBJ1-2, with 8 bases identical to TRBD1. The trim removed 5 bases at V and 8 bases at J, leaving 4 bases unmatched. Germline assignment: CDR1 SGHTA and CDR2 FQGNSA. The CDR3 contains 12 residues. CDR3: CASSPRGQGYTF. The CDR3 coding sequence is TGTGCCAGCAGCCCCAGGGGGCAAGGCTACACCTTC. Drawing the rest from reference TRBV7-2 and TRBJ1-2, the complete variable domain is GAGVSQSPSNKVTEKGKDVELRCDPISGHTALYWYRQSLGQGLEFLIYFQGNSAPDKSGLPSDRFSAERTGGSVSTLTIQRTQQEDSAVYLCASSPRGQGYTFGSGTRLTVV.

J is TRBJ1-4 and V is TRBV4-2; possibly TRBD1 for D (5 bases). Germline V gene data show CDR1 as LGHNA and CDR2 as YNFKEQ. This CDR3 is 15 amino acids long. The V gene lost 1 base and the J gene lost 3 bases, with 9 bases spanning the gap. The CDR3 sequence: CASSQVEGSNEKLFF. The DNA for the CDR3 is TGTGCCAGCAGCCAAGTTGAGGGGTCTAATGAAAAACTGTTTTTT.

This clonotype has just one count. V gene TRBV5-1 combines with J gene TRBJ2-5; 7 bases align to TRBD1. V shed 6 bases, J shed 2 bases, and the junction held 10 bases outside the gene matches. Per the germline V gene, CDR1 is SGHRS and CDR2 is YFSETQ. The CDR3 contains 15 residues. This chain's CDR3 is CASTPGTGVQETQYF. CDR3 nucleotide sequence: TGCGCCAGCACCCCGGGTACAGGGGTTCAAGAGACCCAGTACTTC. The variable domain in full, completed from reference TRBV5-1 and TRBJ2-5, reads KAGVTQTPRYLIKTRGQQVTLSCSPISGHRSVSWYQQTPGQGLQFLFEYFSETQRNKGNFPGRFSGRQFSNSRSEMNVSTLELGDSALYLCASTPGTGVQETQYFGPGTRLLVL.

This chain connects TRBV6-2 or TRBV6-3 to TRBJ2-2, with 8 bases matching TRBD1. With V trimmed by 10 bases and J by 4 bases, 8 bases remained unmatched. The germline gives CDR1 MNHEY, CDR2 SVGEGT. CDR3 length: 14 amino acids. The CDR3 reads CATRQGASTGELFF. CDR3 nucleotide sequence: TGTGCCACCCGGCAGGGGGCTTCCACCGGGGAGCTGTTTTTT.

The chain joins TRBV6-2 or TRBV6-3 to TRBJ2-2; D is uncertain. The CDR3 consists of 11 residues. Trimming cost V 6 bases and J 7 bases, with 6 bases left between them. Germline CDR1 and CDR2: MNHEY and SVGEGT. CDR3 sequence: CASRKGGELFF. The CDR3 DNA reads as TGTGCCAGCAGGAAAGGCGGGGAGCTGTTTTTT.

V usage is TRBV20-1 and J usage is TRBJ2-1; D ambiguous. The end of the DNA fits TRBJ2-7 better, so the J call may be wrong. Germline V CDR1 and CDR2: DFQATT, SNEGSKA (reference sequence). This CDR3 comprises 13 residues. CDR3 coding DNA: TGCAGTGCTAGCCCACCCCCTAGGGCCGAGCAGTACTTC. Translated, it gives CSASPPPRAEQYF.

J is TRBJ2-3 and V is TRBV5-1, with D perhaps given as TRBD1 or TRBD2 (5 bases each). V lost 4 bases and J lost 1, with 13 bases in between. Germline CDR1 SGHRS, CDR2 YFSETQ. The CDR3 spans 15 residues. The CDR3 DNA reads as TGCGCCAGCAGCCCGGGGCCGGATGGCACAGATACGCAGTATTTT. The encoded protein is CASSPGPDGTDTQYF.

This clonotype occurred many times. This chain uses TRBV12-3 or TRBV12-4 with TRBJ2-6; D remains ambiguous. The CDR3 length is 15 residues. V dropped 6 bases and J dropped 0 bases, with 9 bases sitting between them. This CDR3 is CASSPLSSGANVLTF. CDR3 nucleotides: TGTGCCAGCAGCCCACTTAGCTCTGGGGCCAACGTCCTGACTTTC.